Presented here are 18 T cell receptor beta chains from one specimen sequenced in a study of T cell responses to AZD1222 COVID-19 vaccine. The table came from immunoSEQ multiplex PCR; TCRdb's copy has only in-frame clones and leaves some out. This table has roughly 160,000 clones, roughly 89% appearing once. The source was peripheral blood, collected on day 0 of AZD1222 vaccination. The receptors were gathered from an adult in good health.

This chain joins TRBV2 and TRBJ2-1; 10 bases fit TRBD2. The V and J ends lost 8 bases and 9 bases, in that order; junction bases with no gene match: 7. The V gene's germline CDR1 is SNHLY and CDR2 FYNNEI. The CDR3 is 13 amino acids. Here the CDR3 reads CASGGTSVSEQFF. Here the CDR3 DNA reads TGTGCCAGCGGAGGGACTAGCGTGAGTGAGCAGTTCTTC.

CDR3 DNA sequence: TGTGCCAGCAGCCCTGGACTAGCGGGAGTAGGGGAGACCCAGTACTTC. This codes for CASSPGLAGVGETQYF. This chain uses TRBV11-1 with TRBJ2-5; TRBD2 matches 13 bases. The CDR3 is 16 residues long. From germline, CDR1 is SGHAT and CDR2 FQDESV (reference sequence). The junction had 8 bases not matched to a gene; V was cut back by 5 bases and J by 5 bases.

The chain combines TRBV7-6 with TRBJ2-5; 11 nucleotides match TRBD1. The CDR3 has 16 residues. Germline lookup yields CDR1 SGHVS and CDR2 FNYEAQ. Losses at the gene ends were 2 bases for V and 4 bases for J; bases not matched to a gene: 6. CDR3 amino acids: CASSLRTGGIIETQYF. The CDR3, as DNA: TGTGCCAGCAGCTTACGGACAGGGGGCATTATAGAGACCCAGTACTTC. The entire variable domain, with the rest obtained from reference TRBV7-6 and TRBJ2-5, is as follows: GAGVSQSPRYKVTKRGQDVALRCDPISGHVSLYWYRQALGQGPEFLTYFNYEAQQDKSGLPNDRFSAERPEGSISTLTIQRTEQRDSAMYRCASSLRTGGIIETQYFGPGTRLLVL.

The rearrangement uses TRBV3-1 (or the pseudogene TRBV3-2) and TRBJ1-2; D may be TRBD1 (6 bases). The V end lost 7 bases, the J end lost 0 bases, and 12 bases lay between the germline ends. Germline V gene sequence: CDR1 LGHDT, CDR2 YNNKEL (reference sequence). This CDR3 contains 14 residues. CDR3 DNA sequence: TGTGCCAGCACCCACAAGGGGGCTAACTATGGCTACACCTTC. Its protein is CASTHKGANYGYTF.

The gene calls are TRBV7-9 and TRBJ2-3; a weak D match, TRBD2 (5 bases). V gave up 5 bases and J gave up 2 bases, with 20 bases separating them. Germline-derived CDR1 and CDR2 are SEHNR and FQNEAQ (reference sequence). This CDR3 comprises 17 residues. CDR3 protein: CASSITLGGAPTDTQYF. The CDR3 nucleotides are TGTGCCAGCAGCATAACCCTCGGAGGTGCCCCCACAGATACGCAGTATTTT.

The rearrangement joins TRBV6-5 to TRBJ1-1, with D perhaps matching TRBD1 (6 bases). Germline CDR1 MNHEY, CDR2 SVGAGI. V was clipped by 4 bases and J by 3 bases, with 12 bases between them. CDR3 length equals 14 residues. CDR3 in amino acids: CASSFRYRDTEAFF. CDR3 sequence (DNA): TGTGCCAGCAGTTTTCGATACAGGGACACTGAAGCTTTCTTT.

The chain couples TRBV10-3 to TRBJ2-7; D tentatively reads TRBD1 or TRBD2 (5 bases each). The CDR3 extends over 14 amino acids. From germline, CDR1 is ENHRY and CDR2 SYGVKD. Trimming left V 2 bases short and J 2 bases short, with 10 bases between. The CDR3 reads CAISERQGPYEQYF. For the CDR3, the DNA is TGTGCCATCAGTGAGCGTCAGGGACCCTACGAGCAGTACTTC.

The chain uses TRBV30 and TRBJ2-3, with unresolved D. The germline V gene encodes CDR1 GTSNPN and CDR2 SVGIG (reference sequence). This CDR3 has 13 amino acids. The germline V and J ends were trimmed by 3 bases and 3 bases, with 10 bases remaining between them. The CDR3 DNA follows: TGTGCCTGGAGCACCGCCCAAACAGATACGCAGTATTTT. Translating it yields CAWSTAQTDTQYF.

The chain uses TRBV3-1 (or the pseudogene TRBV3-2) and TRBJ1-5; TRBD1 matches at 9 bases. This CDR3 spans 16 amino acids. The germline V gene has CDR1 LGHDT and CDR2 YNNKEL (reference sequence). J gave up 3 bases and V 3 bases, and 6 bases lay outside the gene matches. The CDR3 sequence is CASSQRDRENNQPQHF. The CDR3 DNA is TGTGCCAGCAGCCAGAGGGACAGGGAGAACAATCAGCCCCAGCATTTT.

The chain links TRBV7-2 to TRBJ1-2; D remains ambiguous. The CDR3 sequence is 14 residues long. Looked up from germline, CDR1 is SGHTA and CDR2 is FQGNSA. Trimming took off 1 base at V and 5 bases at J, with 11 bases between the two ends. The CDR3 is CASSLGGASYGYTF. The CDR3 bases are TGTGCCAGCAGCTTAGGGGGAGCCAGTTATGGCTACACCTTC.

The CDR3 sequence: CASREAGPPNTEAFF. The CDR3, as DNA: TGTGCCAGCAGAGAGGCGGGACCCCCGAACACTGAAGCTTTCTTT. The chain employs TRBV7-3 and TRBJ1-1, with D possibly TRBD1 on 5 matching bases. The CDR3 covers 15 residues. Per the germline V gene, CDR1 is SGHTA and CDR2 is FQGTGA. Trimming took off 6 bases at V and 1 base at J, with 15 bases between the two ends.

CDR3 in DNA: TGTGCCAGCAGTTTAGGGGTCAATCAGCCCCAGCATTTT. Protein product: CASSLGVNQPQHF. The rearrangement links TRBV27 to TRBJ1-5; D is uncertain. The CDR3 has 13 amino acids. The germline V gene encodes CDR1 MNHEY and CDR2 SMNVEV (reference sequence). V was pared by 2 bases and J by 3 bases, with 5 bases between.

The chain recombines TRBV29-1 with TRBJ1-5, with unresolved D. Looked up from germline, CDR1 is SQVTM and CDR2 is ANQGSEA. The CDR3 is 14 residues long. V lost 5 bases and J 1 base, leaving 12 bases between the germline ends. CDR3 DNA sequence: TGCAGCGTTACCCTTGGTCGGAGCAATCAGCCCCAGCATTTT. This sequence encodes CSVTLGRSNQPQHF. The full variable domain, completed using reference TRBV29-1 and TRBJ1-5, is SAVISQKPSRDICQRGTSLTIQCQVDSQVTMMFWYRQQPGQSLTLIATANQGSEATYESGFVIDKFPISRPNLTFSTLTVSNMSPEDSSIYLCSVTLGRSNQPQHFGDGTRLSIL.

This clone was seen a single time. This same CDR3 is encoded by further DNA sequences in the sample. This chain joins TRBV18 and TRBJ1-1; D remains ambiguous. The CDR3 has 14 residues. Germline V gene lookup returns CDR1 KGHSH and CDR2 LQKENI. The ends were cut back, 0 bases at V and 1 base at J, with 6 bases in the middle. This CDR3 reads CASSPPGRNTEAFF. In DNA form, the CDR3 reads TGTGCCAGCTCACCACCTGGCCGGAACACTGAAGCTTTCTTT.

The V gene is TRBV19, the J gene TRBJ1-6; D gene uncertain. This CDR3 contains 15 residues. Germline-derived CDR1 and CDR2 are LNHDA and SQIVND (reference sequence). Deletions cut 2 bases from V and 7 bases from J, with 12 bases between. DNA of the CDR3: TGTGCCAGTAGTATAAACGTCATTTCGAATTCACCCCTCCACTTT. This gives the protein CASSINVISNSPLHF.

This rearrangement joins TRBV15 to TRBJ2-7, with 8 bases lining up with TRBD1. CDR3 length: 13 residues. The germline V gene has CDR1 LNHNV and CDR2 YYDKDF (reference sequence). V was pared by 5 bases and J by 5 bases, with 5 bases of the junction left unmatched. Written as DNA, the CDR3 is TGTGCCACCAGCCTACAGGGGGTCAACGAGCAGTACTTC. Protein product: CATSLQGVNEQYF.

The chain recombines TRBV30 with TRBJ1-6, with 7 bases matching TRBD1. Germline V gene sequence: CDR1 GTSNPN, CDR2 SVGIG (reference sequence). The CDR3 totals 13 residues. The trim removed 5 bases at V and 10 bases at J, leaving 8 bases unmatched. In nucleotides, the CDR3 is TGTGCCTGGGTGGGACAGACGAACTCACCCCTCCACTTT. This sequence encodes CAWVGQTNSPLHF.

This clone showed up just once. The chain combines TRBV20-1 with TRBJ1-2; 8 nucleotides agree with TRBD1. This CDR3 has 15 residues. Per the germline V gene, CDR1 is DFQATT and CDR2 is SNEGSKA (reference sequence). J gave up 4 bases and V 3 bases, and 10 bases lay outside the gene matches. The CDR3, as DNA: TGCAGTGCTAGTACCGGGACAGGCCCGTCCTATGGCTACACCTTC. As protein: CSASTGTGPSYGYTF.